This passage covers 12 T cell receptor beta chains from one sample sequenced in a study of regulatory T cells in long-lasting Graves disease. Time point denoted: newly diagnosed GD, antithyroid drugs for less than 3 months. Generation of the TCR library employed RNA extracted from PBMCs. Investigators prepared the TCR beta libraries by applying iRepertoire HTBI primers and Arm-PCR of CDR3 regions. Using its own MiXCR run on the multiplex PCR reads, TCRdb lists one record per CDR3 protein. The profile shows fewer than 650,000 distinct CDR3 sequences, about 15% of them singletons. These records were also assigned to another study, of T cells in Graves' hyperthyroidism and ophthalmopathy.

Sequencing was performed on peripheral blood mononuclear cells (PBMCs), taken at new diagnosis, from a patient treated with antithyroid drugs. These receptors all come from a young man with Graves disease.

V gene TRBV28 combines with J gene TRBJ1-4; tentatively, D is TRBD1 (5 bases). The CDR3 contains 17 residues. Germline CDR1 and CDR2: MDHEN and SYDVKM. V was trimmed by 0 bases and J by 0 bases, leaving 11 bases between them. For the CDR3, the DNA is TGTGCCAGCAGTTTATGGGTCCAGGGCGCAACTAATGAAAAACTGTTTTTT. Residues: CASSLWVQGATNEKLFF.

On this clonotype: It may be a read error: a sequence one base away is much more abundant. The rearrangement links TRBV30 to TRBJ2-1; D not resolved. Germline-derived CDR1 and CDR2 are GTSNPN and SVGIG (reference sequence). The CDR3 length is 12 residues. The V gene lost 5 bases and the J gene lost 5 bases, with 10 bases spanning the gap. CDR3 sequence reads: CAWLRTHNEQFF. DNA for the CDR3: TGTGCCTGGTTGCGGACCCACAATGAGCAGTTCTTC.

This clonotype was seen a handful of times. The rearrangement uses TRBV30 and TRBJ1-2; unclear D gene. The length of the CDR3 is 13 residues. The V gene's germline CDR1 is GTSNPN and CDR2 SVGIG (reference sequence). V was cut by 0 bases and J by 3 bases, with 8 bases left in between. CDR3 sequence (DNA): TGTGCCTGGAGTGTAAAAAGCGACTATGGCTACACCTTC. Translating it yields CAWSVKSDYGYTF. The full variable domain, in which reference TRBV30 and TRBJ1-2 provide the parts outside the CDR3, is SQTIHQWPATLVQPVGSPLSLECTVEGTSNPNLYWYRQAAGRGLQLLFYSVGIGQISSEVPQNLSASRPQDRQFILSSKKLLLSDSGFYLCAWSVKSDYGYTFGSGTRLTVV.

The chain carries TRBV10-2 and TRBJ1-1; the match to TRBD1 covers 7 bases. V was pared by 2 bases and J by 5 bases, with 20 bases of the junction left unmatched. The CDR3 is 19 amino acids. Germline CDR1 reads WSHSY; CDR2 reads SAAADI. This CDR3 reads CASSELGRQGRWARTEAFF. The CDR3 region has the DNA TGCGCCAGCAGTGAGCTTGGTCGACAGGGTAGGTGGGCAAGGACTGAAGCTTTCTTT.

The rearrangement uses TRBV20-1 and TRBJ2-1; D not certain. Germline V gene data show CDR1 as DFQATT and CDR2 as SNEGSKA (reference sequence). V was pared by 3 bases and J by 3 bases, with 15 bases between. This CDR3 has 15 residues. The CDR3 region is CSASPDPPRYNEQFF. The DNA for the CDR3 is TGCAGTGCTAGCCCCGACCCCCCCCGCTACAATGAGCAGTTCTTC.

In this sample, this clonotype turned up many times. The chain is built from TRBV29-1 and TRBJ2-2; 9 nucleotides match TRBD1. V trimming: 5 bases; J trimming: 5 bases; junction bases outside the gene matches: 6. Germline CDR1 and CDR2: SQVTM and ANQGSEA. The CDR3 covers 14 residues. Here the CDR3 DNA reads TGCAGCGTTATCACAGGGGGCTGGACCGGGGAGCTGTTTTTT. This gives the protein CSVITGGWTGELFF.

This clonotype was seen ten or more times. V usage is TRBV29-1 and J usage is TRBJ2-7, with TRBD2 matching over 7 bases. Per germline, CDR1 SQVTM and CDR2 ANQGSEA. The CDR3 covers 12 residues. V was pared by 6 bases and J by 6 bases, with 8 bases of the junction left unmatched. The CDR3 nucleotides read TGCAGCGTGGGAGGGGAGGGGCGCGAGCAGTACTTC. It encodes CSVGGEGREQYF.

This clonotype was recorded a few times. The chain uses TRBV7-9 and TRBJ2-3; D call uncertain. Trimming took off 3 bases at V and 6 bases at J, with 10 bases between the two ends. The CDR3 contains 13 residues. Germline CDR1 and CDR2: SEHNR and FQNEAQ (reference sequence). In nucleotides, the CDR3 is TGTGCCAGCAGCTTGAATTCGCCGGATACGCAGTATTTT. It translates to CASSLNSPDTQYF.

This rearrangement joins TRBV14 to TRBJ2-3; D gene ambiguous. Trimming shortened V by 1 base and J by 0 bases, and 11 bases separated the two germline ends. The CDR3 is 16 amino acids. Germline CDR1 is SGHDN and CDR2 is FVKESK. The CDR3 DNA reads TGTGCCAGCAGCCAAGGAGAACGAACGAGCACAGATACGCAGTATTTT. This gives the protein CASSQGERTSTDTQYF.

CDR3 nucleotides: TGCGCCAGCAGAGAGCCCGGGGCCAACGTCCTGACTTTC. Its translation is CASREPGANVLTF. The gene calls are TRBV5-1 and TRBJ2-6; D remains unclear. Trimming pared 5 bases from V and 4 bases from J, leaving 7 bases between. Germline lookup yields CDR1 SGHRS and CDR2 YFSETQ. The CDR3 is made up of 13 amino acids.

The gene calls are TRBV10-3 and TRBJ2-3; weak D call: TRBD2 (6 bases). Germline CDR1 is ENHRY and CDR2 is SYGVKD. The CDR3 runs 15 residues. Trimming removed 4 bases from V and 2 bases from J, with 13 bases in between. CDR3 sequence: CAISVETSPTDTQYF. For the CDR3, the DNA is TGTGCCATCAGTGTTGAGACTAGTCCCACAGATACGCAGTATTTT.

This clonotype was seen repeatedly, ten times or more. This rearrangement joins TRBV2 to TRBJ2-3; the D gene is possibly TRBD2 (5 bases). Germline CDR1 reads SNHLY; CDR2 reads FYNNEI. The CDR3 is 15 residues long. V lost 6 bases to trimming and J lost 6 bases, with 19 bases between them. DNA of the CDR3: TGTGCCAGCAGCGAACGAACTAGACATGCCGATACGCAGTATTTT. Protein product: CASSERTRHADTQYF.